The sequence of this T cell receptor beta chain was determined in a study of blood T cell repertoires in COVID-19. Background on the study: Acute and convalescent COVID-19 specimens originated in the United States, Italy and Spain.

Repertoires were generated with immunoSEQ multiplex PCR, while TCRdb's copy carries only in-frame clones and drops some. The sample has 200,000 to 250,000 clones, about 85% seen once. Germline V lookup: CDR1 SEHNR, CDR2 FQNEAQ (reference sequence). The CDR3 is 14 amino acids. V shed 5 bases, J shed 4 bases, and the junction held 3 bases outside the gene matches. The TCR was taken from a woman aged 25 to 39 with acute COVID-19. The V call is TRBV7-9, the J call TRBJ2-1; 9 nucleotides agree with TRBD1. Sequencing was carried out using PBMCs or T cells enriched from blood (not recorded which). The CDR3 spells CASSPGQGYNEQFF. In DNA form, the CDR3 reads TGTGCCAGCAGCCCGGGACAGGGATACAATGAGCAGTTCTTC.